This paragraph covers one T cell receptor beta chain sequence. Germline V gene lookup returns CDR1 LGHDT and CDR2 YNNKEL (reference sequence). The germline V and J ends were trimmed by 1 base and 7 bases, with 13 bases remaining between them. CDR3 length equals 14 residues. Profiled with immunoSEQ multiplex PCR; TCRdb holds only in-frame clones, not every one. The table has around 180,000 clones, roughly 85% seen once. This specimen comes from a study of blood T cell repertoires in COVID-19. The V call is TRBV3-1 (or the pseudogene TRBV3-2), the J call TRBJ1-2, with D tentatively TRBD1 (6 bases). The clonotype comes from a woman at least 80 years old with active or convalescent COVID-19. The material sequenced was peripheral blood. CDR3 sequence (DNA): TGTGCCAGCAGCCAAGCTGCAGGGGCTGTTGGCTACACCTTC. Amino acid sequence: CASSQAAGAVGYTF.